This T cell receptor (beta chain) was captured in a study of blood T cell repertoires in COVID-19. V was clipped by 3 bases and J by 7 bases; unmatched bases: 2. The CDR3 sequence is 13 residues long. Germline CDR1 SGHVS, CDR2 FNYEAQ. Here immunoSEQ multiplex PCR was the method, and the copy in TCRdb shows in-frame clones only, minus some. The profile shows fewer than 300,000 clones, around nine tenths of them singletons. The source of this sequence is a man aged 35 to 55 who had recovered from COVID-19. Sequenced: peripheral blood. The chain has TRBV7-6 and TRBJ1-5, with 8 bases fitting TRBD1. The CDR3 DNA reads as TGTGCCAGCAGCTTGACAGGGGAGCAGCCCCAGCATTTT. Its protein is CASSLTGEQPQHF.